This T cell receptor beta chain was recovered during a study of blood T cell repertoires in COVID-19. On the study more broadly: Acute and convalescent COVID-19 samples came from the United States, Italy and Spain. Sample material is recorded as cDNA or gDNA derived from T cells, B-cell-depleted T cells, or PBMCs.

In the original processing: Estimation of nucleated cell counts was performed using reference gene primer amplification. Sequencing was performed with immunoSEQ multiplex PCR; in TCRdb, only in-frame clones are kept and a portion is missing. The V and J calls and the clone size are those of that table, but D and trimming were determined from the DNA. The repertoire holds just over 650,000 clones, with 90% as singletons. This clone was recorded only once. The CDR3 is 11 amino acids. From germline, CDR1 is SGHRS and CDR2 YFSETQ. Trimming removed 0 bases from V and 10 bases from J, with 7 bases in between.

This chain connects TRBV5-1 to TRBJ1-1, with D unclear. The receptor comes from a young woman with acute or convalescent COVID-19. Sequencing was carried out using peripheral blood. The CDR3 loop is CASSLGPRAFF. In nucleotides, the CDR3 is TGCGCCAGCAGCTTGGGGCCCCGAGCTTTCTTT. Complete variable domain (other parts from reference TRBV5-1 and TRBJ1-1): KAGVTQTPRYLIKTRGQQVTLSCSPISGHRSVSWYQQTPGQGLQFLFEYFSETQRNKGNFPGRFSGRQFSNSRSEMNVSTLELGDSALYLCASSLGPRAFFGQGTRLTVV.